Sequencing of this T cell receptor beta chain was carried out in a study of blood T cells in healthy people across ages. Study-level points and caveats: CMV status of donors was not determined, possibly confounding expanded clonotype changes. Age brought a roughly linear fall in TCR beta diversity measured per million T cells.

As for this clonotype: Its antigen is as yet unknown. Sequence at one end of the junction differs from germline and may be a read error.

CDR1 is SGHTA, CDR2 FQGNSA, per germline. This CDR3 is 13 amino acids long. Alongside a J-beta primer mix, a sample-barcoded 5' primer served in a second PCR lasting about 7 to 12 cycles. Every cDNA molecule bore a tag from a template-switch adaptor containing 12 random nucleotides. TCRdb redid the calling of the 5' RACE reads with MiXCR, one entry per CDR3 protein. This sample has 1.8 million or so distinct CDR3 sequences, with 39% found just once. V and J are TRBV7-2 and TRBJ2-3, with 8 bases identical to TRBD2. The sequencing input was blood. This sequence originates from a human donor in good health. This chain's CDR3 is CVSSLAGRDTQYF. In DNA form, the CDR3 reads TGTGTCAGCAGCTTAGCGGGAAGAGATACGCAGTATTTT. Drawing the rest from reference TRBV7-2 and TRBJ2-3, the complete variable domain is GAGVSQSPSNKVTEKGKDVELRCDPISGHTALYWYRQSLGQGLEFLIYFQGNSAPDKSGLPSDRFSAERTGGSVSTLTIQRTQQEDSAVYLCVSSLAGRDTQYFGPGTRLTVL.